The 16 T cell receptor beta chains presented below share a single source sample, sequenced in a study of cytomegalovirus exposure and HLA in healthy donors. 13 Jbeta primers and 60 Vbeta primers were used for the PCR. Method: immunoSEQ multiplex PCR; TCRdb's copy keeps in-frame clones and lacks some. This table holds fewer than 120,000 clones, more than 70% found once. Sequencing input: PBMCs. All receptors derive from a woman aged 55 to 70 in good health and CMV-seropositive.

V gene TRBV18 combines with J gene TRBJ2-5; 10 bases are shared with TRBD2. J lost 5 bases, V lost 3 bases, and 12 bases had no gene match. The CDR3 has 17 amino acids. The germline V gene has CDR1 KGHSH and CDR2 LQKENI. CDR3 protein: CASSPARSSGSDETQYF. CDR3 DNA sequence: TGTGCCAGCTCACCGGCGAGATCTAGCGGGAGTGATGAGACCCAGTACTTC.

The rearrangement links TRBV11-2 to TRBJ2-1; 8 bases match TRBD2. The CDR3 contains 16 residues. CDR1 and CDR2 from the germline V gene are SGHAT and FQNNGV. The trim removed 2 bases at V and 3 bases at J, leaving 6 bases unmatched. The CDR3 spells CASSLSSGRYYNEQFF. The CDR3 region has the DNA TGTGCCAGCAGCTTATCCAGCGGGAGATACTACAATGAGCAGTTCTTC.

V gene TRBV11-1 combines with J gene TRBJ2-7; maybe TRBD2 (5 bases). Germline V gene data show CDR1 as SGHAT and CDR2 as FQDESV (reference sequence). This CDR3 has 14 residues. V gave up 2 bases and J gave up 5 bases, with 13 bases separating them. CDR3 coding DNA: TGTGCCAGCAGCTTATCAGCGGTAAGGGACGAGCAGTACTTC. This translates into CASSLSAVRDEQYF.

The chain has TRBV19 and TRBJ2-5; the match to TRBD1 covers 8 bases. Germline V gives CDR1 LNHDA, CDR2 SQIVND (reference sequence). V dropped 6 bases and J dropped 7; count of bases not matched to a gene: 7. This CDR3 is 13 amino acids long. CDR3 bases: TGTGCCAGTAGATCAGGACAGGGAAGGACCCAGTACTTC. It yields the protein CASRSGQGRTQYF.

The gene calls are TRBV11-1 and TRBJ2-1, with 7 bases that match TRBD2. The CDR3 runs to 14 residues. The J segment lost 3 bases and the V segment lost 6 bases, leaving 5 bases of the junction unmatched. Germline lookup yields CDR1 SGHAT and CDR2 FQDESV (reference sequence). The chain's CDR3 is CASRSSGNYNEQFF. CDR3 DNA: TGTGCCAGCAGATCTAGCGGAAACTACAATGAGCAGTTCTTC.

This chain joins TRBV15 and TRBJ2-1; a weak D match, TRBD2 (6 bases). V lost 0 bases to trimming and J lost 6 bases, with 15 bases between them. Germline lookup yields CDR1 LNHNV and CDR2 YYDKDF (reference sequence). CDR3 length: 16 residues. CDR3 region: CATSRDSPRSGNEQFF. The CDR3 DNA reads TGTGCCACCAGCAGAGATAGCCCCCGTAGCGGCAATGAGCAGTTCTTC.

This clone showed up just a few times. This chain connects TRBV5-6 to TRBJ1-1; a weak D match, TRBD1 (5 bases). Germline CDR1 reads SGHDT; CDR2 reads YYEEEE. V gave up 1 base and J gave up 11 bases, with 18 bases separating them. CDR3 size: 14 residues. The CDR3: CASSLRYGALAAFF. For the CDR3, the DNA is TGTGCCAGCAGCTTGAGATACGGGGCTCTAGCGGCTTTCTTT.

The genes are TRBV7-2 and TRBJ1-1, with TRBD1 as a possible D gene (6 bases). CDR3 length: 14 residues. V shed 4 bases and J shed 4 bases, with 13 bases lying between them. Germline V gives CDR1 SGHTA, CDR2 FQGNSA. The CDR3 sequence: CASSSQGEGTEAFF. CDR3 DNA sequence: TGTGCCAGCAGCTCACAGGGAGAAGGCACTGAAGCTTTCTTT.

The chain joins TRBV29-1 to TRBJ2-2, with D maybe TRBD2 (6 bases). Trimming stripped 7 bases from V and 0 bases from J, with 12 bases between. CDR1 is SQVTM, CDR2 ANQGSEA, per germline. There are 14 residues in the CDR3. This chain's CDR3 is CSAGTLTNTGELFF. The DNA for the CDR3 is TGCAGCGCTGGGACTCTTACGAACACCGGGGAGCTGTTTTTT.

The chain joins TRBV5-4 to TRBJ1-1; D call uncertain. In germline, CDR1 is SGHNT, CDR2 YYREEE (reference sequence). Trimming took off 3 bases at V and 0 bases at J, with 12 bases between the two ends. The length of the CDR3 is 15 residues. The CDR3 protein is CASSSMTGLNTEAFF. The CDR3 DNA is TGTGCCAGCAGCTCGATGACGGGATTGAACACTGAAGCTTTCTTT. Full variable domain (missing parts from reference TRBV5-4 and TRBJ1-1): ETGVTQSPTHLIKTRGQQVTLRCSSQSGHNTVSWYQQALGQGPQFIFQYYREEENGRGNFPPRFSGLQFPNYSSELNVNALELDDSALYLCASSSMTGLNTEAFFGQGTRLTVV.

The chain recombines TRBV6-1 with TRBJ2-2; D not resolved. The CDR3 has 16 amino acids. In germline, CDR1 is MNHNS, CDR2 SASEGT. V shed 1 base and J shed 1 base, with 10 bases lying between them. For the CDR3, the DNA is TGTGCCAGCAGTGAAGGCCAAGAACTGAACACCGGGGAGCTGTTTTTT. Translation gives CASSEGQELNTGELFF.

The chain employs TRBV28 and TRBJ1-2, with D unclear. The length of the CDR3 is 14 residues. V was pared by 0 bases and J by 0 bases, with 5 bases between. CDR1 and CDR2 (germline): MDHEN, SYDVKM. Here the CDR3 reads CASSLWTSNYGYTF. CDR3 DNA: TGTGCCAGCAGTTTATGGACATCTAACTATGGCTACACCTTC.

The chain combines TRBV18 with TRBJ2-6; D unclear. Germline-derived CDR1 and CDR2 are KGHSH and LQKENI. V shed 8 bases and J shed 0 bases, with 11 bases lying between them. The CDR3 runs 15 residues. The DNA for the CDR3 is TGTGCCAGCCACACCACCCACTCTGGGGCCAACGTCCTGACTTTC. It yields the protein CASHTTHSGANVLTF.

This clone was seen a few times. This chain joins TRBV2 and TRBJ2-5, with 9 bases that match TRBD2. The J call may be in error: the DNA end matches TRBJ2-7 better. Germline CDR1 and CDR2: SNHLY and FYNNEI. This CDR3 comprises 15 residues. The CDR3 protein is CASRRAGGTPDEQYF. The CDR3 nucleotides are TGTGCCAGCAGGCGAGCGGGAGGAACTCCCGACGAGCAGTACTTC.

The genes are TRBV7-3 and TRBJ2-1; TRBD2 aligns across 10 bases. V was clipped by 5 bases and J by 6 bases; unmatched bases: 10. Germline lookup yields CDR1 SGHTA and CDR2 FQGTGA. This CDR3 has 16 residues. The CDR3 is CASSRSGRAQGNEQFF. CDR3 coding DNA: TGTGCCAGCAGCAGGAGCGGGAGGGCCCAAGGCAATGAGCAGTTCTTC.

This chain links TRBV10-1 with TRBJ2-4; D call uncertain. Germline V gives CDR1 WNHNN, CDR2 SYGVQD (reference sequence). V gave up 0 bases and J gave up 3 bases, with 15 bases separating them. The CDR3 extends over 17 amino acids. The CDR3 protein is CASSESIGSAGKNIQYF. CDR3 sequence (DNA): TGCGCCAGCAGTGAGTCGATTGGAAGCGCCGGCAAAAACATTCAGTACTTC.